One T cell receptor (beta chain) is described in this entry. This CDR3 has 16 residues. CDR1 SGDLS and CDR2 YYNGEE come from the germline V gene. V lost 2 bases to trimming and J lost 4 bases; unmatched junction nucleotides: 5. Study processing details: From reference gene primer amplification, estimates of nucleated cell counts were derived. The protocol was immunoSEQ multiplex PCR, while the TCRdb copy is restricted to in-frame clones and leaves out a portion. That table is the source of V, J and clone size, and D and trimming were worked out from the DNA. The sample comprises fewer than 85,000 clones, about 74% of which are singletons, and just over 2.5% rests with the top ten. The source of the sample is a study of blood T cell repertoires in COVID-19. Study as a whole: Researchers got acute and convalescent COVID-19 samples from the United States, Italy and Spain.

The rearrangement links TRBV9 to TRBJ2-2; 10 nucleotides align to TRBD2. Specimen: peripheral blood. This TCR was sampled from a human donor with acute or convalescent COVID-19. The donor label of this sample is uncertain. CDR3 protein: CASSVLAGGRTGELFF. CDR3 nucleotide sequence: TGTGCCAGCAGCGTCTTAGCGGGGGGCCGCACCGGGGAGCTGTTTTTT.